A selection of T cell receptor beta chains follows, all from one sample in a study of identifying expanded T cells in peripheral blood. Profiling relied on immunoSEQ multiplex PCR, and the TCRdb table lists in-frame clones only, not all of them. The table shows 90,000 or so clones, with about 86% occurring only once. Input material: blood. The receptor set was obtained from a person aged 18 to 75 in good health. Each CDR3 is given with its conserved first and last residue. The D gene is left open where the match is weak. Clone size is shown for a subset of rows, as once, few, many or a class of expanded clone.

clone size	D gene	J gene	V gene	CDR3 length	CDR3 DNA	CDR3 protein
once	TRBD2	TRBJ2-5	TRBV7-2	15	TGTGCCAGCAGCGACGGACTAGCGGGGACCGAGACCCAGTACTTC	CASSDGLAGTETQYF
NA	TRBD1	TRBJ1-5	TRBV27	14	TGTGCCACTGCGACCGGACAGGGTAATCAGCCCCAGCATTTT	CATATGQGNQPQHF
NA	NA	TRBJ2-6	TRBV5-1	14	TGCGCCAGCAGCCCCCCTTCTGGGGCCAACGTCCTGACTTTC	CASSPPSGANVLTF
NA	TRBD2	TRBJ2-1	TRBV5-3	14	TGCGCCAGCAGCCCTTGGGCAGGGAGGGCCGAGCAGTTCTTC	CASSPWAGRAEQFF
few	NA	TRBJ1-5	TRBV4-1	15	TGCGCCAGCAGCCAGCTCGCCCTGGGGCATCAGCCCCAGCATTTT	CASSQLALGHQPQHF
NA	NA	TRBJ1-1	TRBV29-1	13	TGCAGCGCTAGGACAAGAGTGAACACTGAAGCTTTCTTT	CSARTRVNTEAFF
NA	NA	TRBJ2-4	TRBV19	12	TGTGCCAGTAGTTCGCAGGGGAACATTCAGTACTTC	CASSSQGNIQYF
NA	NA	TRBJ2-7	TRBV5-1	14	TGCGCCAGCAGCTTGTCAGGGAACTCCTACGAGCAGTACTTC	CASSLSGNSYEQYF
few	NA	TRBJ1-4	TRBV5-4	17	TGTGCCAGCAGCCTGAACCGGCCGGGCCTCAAGCGGGAAAAACTGTTTTTT	CASSLNRPGLKREKLFF
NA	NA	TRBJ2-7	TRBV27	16	TGTGCCAGCAGTTTCTGGGATGAGGGGAGTGACTACGAGCAGTACTTC	CASSFWDEGSDYEQYF
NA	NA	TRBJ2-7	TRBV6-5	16	TGTGCCAGCAGTTACTCAGGCAGGGGAGATTACTACGAGCAGTACTTC	CASSYSGRGDYYEQYF
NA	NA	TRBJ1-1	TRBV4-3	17	TGCGCCAGCAGCCAAGACCCCCCCTCAGACAGTAACACTGAAGCTTTCTTT	CASSQDPPSDSNTEAFF
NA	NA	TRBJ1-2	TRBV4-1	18	TGCGCCAGCAGCCAAGGGGTCCCCCAGCCTACCACTAACTATGGCTACACCTTC	CASSQGVPQPTTNYGYTF
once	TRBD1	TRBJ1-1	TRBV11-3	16	TGTGCCAGCGAGACAGGGGTTTTAGGGGTGAACACTGAAGCTTTCTTT	CASETGVLGVNTEAFF
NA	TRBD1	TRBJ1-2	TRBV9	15	TGTGCCAGCAGCCCCCGGACAGGGGAGTCCCATGGCTACACCTTC	CASSPRTGESHGYTF
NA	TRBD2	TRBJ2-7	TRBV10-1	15	TGCGCCAGCAGTGATCTAAGCGGGGGTCATTACGAGCAGTACTTC	CASSDLSGGHYEQYF
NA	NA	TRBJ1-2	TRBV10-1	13	TGCGCCAGCAGTCGCGGGCCCTTCTATGGCTACACCTTC	CASSRGPFYGYTF
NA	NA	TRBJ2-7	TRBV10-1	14	TGCGCCAGCCTTCCCCAGGTCGGGGCCTACGAGCAGTACTTC	CASLPQVGAYEQYF
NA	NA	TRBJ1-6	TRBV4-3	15	TGCGCCAGCAGCCGATCAAGTCTCGGGGATTCACCCCTCCACTTT	CASSRSSLGDSPLHF
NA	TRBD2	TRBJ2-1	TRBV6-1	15	TGTGCCAGCACCTCGGGGGGGGCAGGCTACAATGAGCAGTTCTTC	CASTSGGAGYNEQFF
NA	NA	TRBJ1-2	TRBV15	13	TGTGCCACCAGCTTAGACGGGTACTATGGCTACACCTTC	CATSLDGYYGYTF
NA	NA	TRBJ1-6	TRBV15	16	TGTGCCACCAGCAGAGGGTTTTCGGGGGTTAATTCACCCCTCCACTTT	CATSRGFSGVNSPLHF
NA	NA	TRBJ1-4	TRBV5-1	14	TGCGCCAGTTCCGCTACCCTAACTAATGAAAAACTGTTTTTT	CASSATLTNEKLFF
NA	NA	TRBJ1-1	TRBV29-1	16	TGCAGCGTTCAGGGACCTCCTTGGCCATTGAACACTGAAGCTTTCTTT	CSVQGPPWPLNTEAFF
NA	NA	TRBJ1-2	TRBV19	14	TGTGCCAGTAGTATAGCGGGCACGAACTATGGCTACACCTTC	CASSIAGTNYGYTF
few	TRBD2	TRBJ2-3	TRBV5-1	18	TGCGCCAGCACCTTAAGCGGACTAGCGGGACGTATCACAGATACGCAGTATTTT	CASTLSGLAGRITDTQYF
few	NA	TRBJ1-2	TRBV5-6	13	TGTGCCAGCAGACGGGTTAAGAAATATGGCTACACCTTC	CASRRVKKYGYTF
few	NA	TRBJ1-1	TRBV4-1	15	TGCGCCAGCAGCCCAGGGTCGGGTCCGGGCACTGAAGCTTTCTTT	CASSPGSGPGTEAFF
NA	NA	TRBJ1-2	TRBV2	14	TGTGCCAGCAGGGGGGTCAAGGGGAGGTATGGCTACACCTTC	CASRGVKGRYGYTF
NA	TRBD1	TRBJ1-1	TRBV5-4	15	TGTGCCAGCAGCCTTAGGACAGGGGTGAACACTGAAGCTTTCTTT	CASSLRTGVNTEAFF
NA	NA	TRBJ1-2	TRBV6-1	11	TGTGCCAGGGAAGACAGCTATGGCTACACCTTC	CAREDSYGYTF
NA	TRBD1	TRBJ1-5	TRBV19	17	TGTGCCAGTAATCCCGACTCAGGACAGGGATCGCGACAGCCCCAGCATTTT	CASNPDSGQGSRQPQHF
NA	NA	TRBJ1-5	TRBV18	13	TGTGCCAGCTCACCGGACAGAAGTCAGCCCCAGCATTTT	CASSPDRSQPQHF
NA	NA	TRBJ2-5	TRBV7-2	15	TGTGCCAGCAGCTTATGGGGGAGCGGCCAAGAGACCCAGTACTTC	CASSLWGSGQETQYF
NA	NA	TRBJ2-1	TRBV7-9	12	TGTGCCAGCAGCTTGGGGACCGGTGAGCAGTTCTTC	CASSLGTGEQFF
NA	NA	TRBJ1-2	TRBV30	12	TGTGCCTGGAGTTCTACAGCGGTAGGCTACACCTTC	CAWSSTAVGYTF
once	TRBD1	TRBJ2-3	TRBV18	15	TGTGCCAGCTCACCAATGGACAGGGATCCAGATACGCAGTATTTT	CASSPMDRDPDTQYF
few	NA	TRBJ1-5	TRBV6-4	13	TGTGCCAGCCAGAGGGATAGCAATCAGCCCCAGCATTTT	CASQRDSNQPQHF
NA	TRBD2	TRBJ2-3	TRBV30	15	TGTGCCTGGAGTGGGGGACTAGCTGCATCAGATACGCAGTATTTT	CAWSGGLAASDTQYF
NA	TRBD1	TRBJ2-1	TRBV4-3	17	TGCGCCAGCAGCCTTCAATCCCAGGGGGCCCGGCTTAATGAGCAGTTCTTC	CASSLQSQGARLNEQFF
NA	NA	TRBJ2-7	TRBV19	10	TGTGCCACTGGGGATTACGAGCAGTACTTC	CATGDYEQYF
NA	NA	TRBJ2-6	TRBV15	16	TGTGCCACCAGCAGAGCCGACATTGCTGGGGCCAACGTCCTGACTTTC	CATSRADIAGANVLTF